One and the same sample provided the 23 T cell receptor beta chains below, sequenced in a study of tumour-infiltrating T cells in Burkitt lymphoma. Clones were sequenced by immunoSEQ multiplex PCR, and TCRdb holds only the in-frame ones, with some missing. The table records 5,000 to 7,500 clones, about 83% of them present only once. Sequenced sample: tumor tissue. These receptors came from a human donor with Burkitt lymphoma.

The CDR3 nucleotides are TGTGCCTGGGTTAGAACTTCGGGGAACCTAAATGAGCAGTTCTTC. Translating it yields CAWVRTSGNLNEQFF. V is TRBV30 and J is TRBJ2-1, with D possibly matching TRBD2 (5 bases). V was pared by 5 bases and J by 7 bases, with 21 bases between. The germline V gene has CDR1 GTSNPN and CDR2 SVGIG (reference sequence). The CDR3 runs 15 residues.

Worth noting for this clone: Compared with germline, one end of the junction differs, possibly owing to a read error. The same CDR3 is also encoded by other DNA sequences in this sample. This chain uses TRBV4-2 with TRBJ2-5; D unclear. Germline V gene sequence: CDR1 LGHNA, CDR2 YNFKEQ. This CDR3 contains 15 residues. CDR3 region: CASSQVSTFGETQYF. The CDR3 nucleotides read TGTGCCAGCAGTCAAGTATCGACTTTTGGGGAGACCCAGTACTTC.

The CDR3 DNA reads as TGTGCCAGCAGCTTGGCAGGGGGCGTCGATCAGCCCCAGCATTTT. It is translated as CASSLAGGVDQPQHF. The J gene is TRBJ1-5, the V gene TRBV13; 8 bases fit TRBD1. CDR1 is PRHDT and CDR2 is FYEKMQ in the germline V gene (reference sequence). Trimming took 3 bases from V and 5 from J; bases not matched to a gene: 6. The CDR3 runs to 15 residues. The full variable domain, with the rest looked up from reference TRBV13 and TRBJ1-5, is AAGVIQSPRHLIKEKRETATLKCYPIPRHDTVYWYQQGPGQDPQFLISFYEKMQSDKGSIPDRFSAQQFSDYHSELNMSSLELGDSALYFCASSLAGGVDQPQHFGDGTRLSIL.

The J gene is TRBJ2-7, the V gene TRBV10-3; no reliable D call. Trimming took off 7 bases at V and 0 bases at J, with 13 bases between the two ends. CDR1 is ENHRY and CDR2 is SYGVKD in the germline V gene. CDR3 length: 14 amino acids. The CDR3, as DNA: TGTGCCATCACACAGCAACTTAGCTCCTACGAGCAGTACTTC. This encodes CAITQQLSSYEQYF.

This clone appeared a few times. The rearrangement links TRBV5-1 to TRBJ1-2, with D maybe TRBD1 (6 bases). The germline CDR1 and CDR2 sequences are SGHRS and YFSETQ. V was clipped by 7 bases and J by 3 bases, with 13 bases between them. CDR3 size: 13 residues. CDR3 sequence: CASWGGNYYGYTF. DNA for the CDR3: TGCGCCAGCTGGGGGGGCAACTACTATGGCTACACCTTC.

This chain links TRBV5-1 with TRBJ2-7; 7 nucleotides agree with TRBD1. This CDR3 comprises 16 residues. With V trimmed by 1 base and J by 0 bases, 7 bases remained unmatched. Germline lookup yields CDR1 SGHRS and CDR2 YFSETQ. The CDR3 DNA sequence: TGCGCCAGCAGCTTGAGTACAGGGGTTAGCTCCTACGAGCAGTACTTC. As protein: CASSLSTGVSSYEQYF.

This rearrangement joins TRBV5-1 to TRBJ2-7, with D possibly matching TRBD1 (6 bases). The length of the CDR3 is 15 residues. CDR1 and CDR2 from the germline V gene are SGHRS and YFSETQ. V was cut by 6 bases and J by 2 bases, with 18 bases left in between. The CDR3 coding sequence is TGCGCCAGCAAGAAAAATGGGGGCGACACCTACGAGCAGTACTTC. Translation: CASKKNGGDTYEQYF.

The chain recombines TRBV28 with TRBJ2-1, with TRBD1 matching 8 bases. The CDR3 is made up of 14 amino acids. Germline V CDR1 and CDR2: MDHEN, SYDVKM. Trimming took 6 bases from V and 5 from J; bases not matched to a gene: 6. DNA for the CDR3: TGTGCCAGCAGAACGGACAGGGAGCACAATGAGCAGTTCTTC. Its protein product is CASRTDREHNEQFF.

The chain uses TRBV30 and TRBJ2-7; D is undetermined. The length of the CDR3 is 12 residues. The V gene lost 1 base and the J gene lost 7 bases, with 11 bases spanning the gap. Germline values: CDR1 GTSNPN, CDR2 SVGIG (reference sequence). The CDR3: CAWSEGIQEQYF. CDR3 DNA: TGTGCCTGGAGTGAGGGTATCCAGGAGCAGTACTTC.

The V call is TRBV13, the J call TRBJ2-1; D perhaps matches TRBD1 (5 bases). The CDR3 loop spans 13 amino acids. Germline CDR1 reads PRHDT; CDR2 reads FYEKMQ (reference sequence). V was shortened by 1 base and J by 5 bases, with 6 bases between the two germline ends. In nucleotides, the CDR3 is TGTGCCAGCAGCTTAGCGACAGACAATGAGCAGTTCTTC. This codes for CASSLATDNEQFF.

The V call is TRBV7-2, the J call TRBJ2-3, with D possibly being TRBD2 (6 bases). Germline lookup yields CDR1 SGHTA and CDR2 FQGNSA. This CDR3 contains 14 residues. Trimming pared 5 bases from V and 2 bases from J, leaving 11 bases between. The CDR3 DNA reads TGTGCCAGCAGCCTGGGACTTTCCACAGATACGCAGTATTTT. Its protein is CASSLGLSTDTQYF.

The genes are TRBV7-9 and TRBJ2-1, with 8 bases fitting TRBD1. The CDR3 loop spans 18 amino acids. Germline loops: CDR1 SEHNR, CDR2 FQNEAQ (reference sequence). V trimming: 5 bases; J trimming: 0 bases; junction bases outside the gene matches: 12. CDR3 bases: TGTGCCAGCAGCCCAGGACAGGGAAGTGGTCCCTCCTACAATGAGCAGTTCTTC. This encodes CASSPGQGSGPSYNEQFF.

This rearrangement joins TRBV5-4 to TRBJ2-3, with 8 bases fitting TRBD2. CDR1 SGHNT and CDR2 YYREEE come from the germline V gene (reference sequence). V was clipped by 2 bases and J by 7 bases; unmatched bases: 6. The CDR3 runs to 14 residues. In DNA, the CDR3 is TGTGCCAGCAGCTTTACGGGGGGGTCTTATACGCAGTATTTT. Amino acid sequence: CASSFTGGSYTQYF.

The rearrangement uses TRBV7-2 and TRBJ2-7; no reliable D call. Germline V gene data show CDR1 as SGHTA and CDR2 as FQGNSA. The germline V and J ends were trimmed by 3 bases and 4 bases, with 7 bases remaining between them. CDR3 length: 12 amino acids. CDR3 DNA sequence: TGTGCCAGCAGCTTCCAAAGATACGAGCAGTACTTC. Translation gives CASSFQRYEQYF.

This chain links TRBV10-3 with TRBJ2-3; 8 bases agree with TRBD2. Per germline, CDR1 ENHRY and CDR2 SYGVKD. The V and J ends lost 5 bases and 2 bases, in that order; junction bases with no gene match: 6. The length of the CDR3 is 15 residues. CDR3 nucleotide sequence: TGTGCCATCAGTATTAGCGGGGATGCCACAGATACGCAGTATTTT. Translating it yields CAISISGDATDTQYF.

The DNA for the CDR3 is TGCGCCAGCAGCCGTGGGACTAGCGGGGGGCTATCCTACGAGCAGTACTTC. It specifies CASSRGTSGGLSYEQYF. The V and J genes are TRBV4-1 and TRBJ2-7, with 15 bases identical to TRBD2. The CDR3 sequence is 17 residues long. Germline V gene lookup returns CDR1 MGHRA and CDR2 YSYEKL. V lost 4 bases and J lost 1; bases outside the gene matches: 5.

The chain joins TRBV6-5 to TRBJ1-5; D call uncertain. CDR1 and CDR2 (germline): MNHEY, SVGAGI. The V end lost 0 bases, the J end lost 1 base, and 10 bases lay between the germline ends. The length of the CDR3 is 16 residues. DNA for the CDR3: TGTGCCAGCAGTTACTCCGGGCGGGGAAGCAATCAGCCCCAGCATTTT. The encoded protein is CASSYSGRGSNQPQHF.

The chain couples TRBV30 to TRBJ2-7; 8 bases match TRBD2. V was pared by 5 bases and J by 4 bases, with 13 bases of the junction left unmatched. The V gene's germline CDR1 is GTSNPN and CDR2 SVGIG (reference sequence). CDR3 length equals 15 residues. As DNA, the CDR3 is TGTGCCTGGTCCAGACCTCGGGGGGGCAAGTACGAGCAGTACTTC. This translates into CAWSRPRGGKYEQYF.

The chain links TRBV27 to TRBJ1-4; 9 bases align to TRBD1. The germline CDR1 and CDR2 sequences are MNHEY and SMNVEV (reference sequence). The CDR3 runs 16 residues. V gave up 1 base and J gave up 8 bases; unmatched junction bases: 8. The CDR3 coding sequence is TGTGCCAGCAGTTTATGGGGGGGACAGGGTGCGGAAAAACTGTTTTTT. This encodes CASSLWGGQGAEKLFF.

The chain links TRBV20-1 to TRBJ1-4; D not certain. The V end lost 3 bases, the J end lost 8 bases, and 7 bases lay between the germline ends. Germline lookup yields CDR1 DFQATT and CDR2 SNEGSKA (reference sequence). The CDR3 spans 11 residues. CDR3 amino acids: CSASSGEKLFF. The CDR3 nucleotides are TGCAGTGCTAGCAGTGGGGAAAAACTGTTTTTT.

CDR3 in amino acids: CSARTGITSYEQYF. The DNA of the CDR3 is TGCAGCGCCCGGACAGGGATCACTTCCTACGAGCAGTACTTC. The chain is built from TRBV29-1 and TRBJ2-7; TRBD1 matches at 8 bases. CDR1 is SQVTM, CDR2 ANQGSEA, per germline. The CDR3 runs to 14 residues. The J segment lost 1 base and the V segment lost 7 bases, leaving 9 bases of the junction unmatched.

The chain combines TRBV5-6 with TRBJ1-2; D not resolved. The germline CDR1 and CDR2 sequences are SGHDT and YYEEEE. CDR3 length equals 13 residues. The V end lost 0 bases, the J end lost 7 bases, and 10 bases lay between the germline ends. CDR3 loop: CASSLDEESGYTF. The CDR3 DNA follows: TGTGCCAGCAGCTTGGACGAGGAAAGTGGCTACACCTTC.

CDR3 DNA: TGTGCCATCAGTGAGTGGACAGGGGTTGGAAACACCATATATTTT. It yields the protein CAISEWTGVGNTIYF. The chain combines TRBV10-3 with TRBJ1-3, with 9 bases aligning to TRBD1. Germline loops: CDR1 ENHRY, CDR2 SYGVKD. Trimming took 1 base from V and 3 from J; bases not matched to a gene: 1. This CDR3 has 15 amino acids.